The 30 T cell receptor beta chains below come from one sample, sequenced in a study of human T cells and chemical hapten exposure. Time point here: pre-sensitization, week 0. Treatment given: therapeutic diphenylcyclopropenone sensitization with weekly scalp DPC. Via MiXCR, TCRdb re-called the RACE reads, giving one row per CDR3 protein. This sample has tens of thousands of distinct CDR3 sequences, with approximately 11% found just once. The material was whole blood, obtained in connection with sensitization to the hapten diphenylcyclopropenone (DPC). The receptors stem from a woman aged 45-59 years with alopecia areata. Some clones in this sample may be carry-over from other donors' samples.

The chain is built from TRBV20-1 and TRBJ1-5, with no clear D. Germline lookup yields CDR1 DFQATT and CDR2 SNEGSKA (reference sequence). There are 14 residues in the CDR3. V lost 0 bases and J 4 bases, leaving 10 bases between the germline ends. CDR3 DNA: TGCAGTGCTAGAGATTTATCGGAGAATCAGCCCCAGCATTTT. Residues: CSARDLSENQPQHF.

Written as DNA, the CDR3 is TGTGCCACCATGGACAGGTGGATGACTGAAGCTTTCTTT. Protein sequence: CATMDRWMTEAFF. The rearrangement links TRBV24-1 to TRBJ1-1; 7 bases line up with TRBD1. The J segment lost 5 bases and the V segment lost 8 bases, leaving 7 bases of the junction unmatched. The CDR3 extends over 13 amino acids. Germline V gene lookup returns CDR1 KGHDR and CDR2 SFDVKD.

This clonotype turned up a few times. V gene TRBV6-6 combines with J gene TRBJ1-3; D call uncertain. The CDR3 runs to 16 residues. Germline assignment: CDR1 MNHNY and CDR2 SVGAGI (reference sequence). Trimming stripped 2 bases from V and 3 bases from J, with 14 bases between. The CDR3 spells CASSYVPSNLGNTIYF. CDR3 nucleotide sequence: TGTGCCAGCAGTTACGTTCCTAGTAATCTTGGAAACACCATATATTTT.

This clonotype was observed at least ten times. The gene calls are TRBV14 and TRBJ1-3, with 9 bases matching TRBD1. This CDR3 is 17 amino acids long. The ends lost 3 bases at V and 2 bases at J; junction bases unmatched: 8. CDR1 is SGHDN and CDR2 is FVKESK in the germline V gene. CDR3 amino acids: CASSHGTGLTTGNTIYF. In DNA form, the CDR3 reads TGTGCCAGCAGCCACGGGACAGGGCTTACTACTGGAAACACCATATATTTT. The variable domain in full, completed from reference TRBV14 and TRBJ1-3, reads EAGVTQFPSHSVIEKGQTVTLRCDPISGHDNLYWYRRVMGKEIKFLLHFVKESKQDESGMPNNRFLAERTGGTYSTLKVQPAELEDSGVYFCASSHGTGLTTGNTIYFGEGSWLTVV.

This sequence joins TRBV20-1 and TRBJ2-3; D unclear. CDR1 and CDR2 (germline): DFQATT, SNEGSKA (reference sequence). CDR3 length: 15 residues. The germline V and J ends were trimmed by 0 bases and 2 bases, with 12 bases remaining between them. The CDR3 loop is CSARDPGLTTDTQYF. CDR3 in DNA: TGCAGTGCTAGAGATCCGGGTCTTACCACAGATACGCAGTATTTT.

This clonotype was observed many times. The J gene is TRBJ2-4, the V gene TRBV5-5; 7 nucleotides match TRBD1. CDR1 and CDR2 from the germline V gene are SGHKS and YYEKEE (reference sequence). There are 11 residues in the CDR3. The J segment lost 13 bases and the V segment lost 4 bases, leaving 5 bases of the junction unmatched. The CDR3 spells CASSLGTVQYF. The CDR3 nucleotides read TGTGCCAGCAGCCTAGGGACAGTACAGTACTTC.

V is TRBV5-1 and J is TRBJ2-3; possibly TRBD1 for D (7 bases). V was trimmed by 3 bases and J by 1 base, leaving 15 bases between them. Germline assignment: CDR1 SGHRS and CDR2 YFSETQ. The CDR3 contains 16 residues. CDR3 DNA sequence: TGCGCCAGCAGCTACTCAGGGGGGCGCGGCACAGATACGCAGTATTTT. Amino acid sequence: CASSYSGGRGTDTQYF.

This clonotype has at least ten counts. The chain links TRBV6-2 or TRBV6-3 to TRBJ1-4; D unresolved. The length of the CDR3 is 11 residues. V was cut by 4 bases and J by 5 bases, with 2 bases left in between. The germline V gene encodes CDR1 MNHEY and CDR2 SVGEGT. This CDR3 is CASSSNEKLFF. The CDR3 DNA follows: TGTGCCAGCAGTTCGAATGAAAAACTGTTTTTT.

The genes are TRBV9 and TRBJ2-5, with D perhaps TRBD2 (6 bases). V was trimmed by 2 bases and J by 2 bases, leaving 7 bases between them. The CDR3 is 13 residues long. Germline V gives CDR1 SGDLS, CDR2 YYNGEE. CDR3 sequence reads: CASSVGRQETQYF. For the CDR3, the DNA is TGTGCCAGCAGCGTCGGGAGACAAGAGACCCAGTACTTC.

J is TRBJ1-6 and V is TRBV2, with 9 bases fitting TRBD1. This CDR3 region has 15 residues. Germline CDR1 SNHLY, CDR2 FYNNEI. The junction had 7 bases not matched to a gene; V was cut back by 6 bases and J by 7 bases. DNA of the CDR3: TGTGCCAGCAGGCTGCAACAGGGGGCAAATTCACCCCTCCACTTT. As protein: CASRLQQGANSPLHF.

The chain employs TRBV27 and TRBJ2-3; 13 bases agree with TRBD2. Germline V gives CDR1 MNHEY, CDR2 SMNVEV (reference sequence). The CDR3 extends over 16 amino acids. The V segment lost 5 bases and the J segment 1 base; nucleotides outside the gene matches: 3. CDR3 residues: CASSPLAGGRTDTQYF. CDR3 DNA sequence: TGTGCCAGCAGTCCACTAGCGGGAGGGCGCACAGATACGCAGTATTTT.

The V call is TRBV7-2, the J call TRBJ1-6, with TRBD1 matching over 7 bases. This CDR3 is built from 16 residues. With 2 bases clipped from V and 7 bases from J, the junction kept 8 bases outside the gene matches. Germline V CDR1 and CDR2: SGHTA, FQGNSA. This CDR3 reads CASSLLSTGLNSPLHF. The DNA for the CDR3 is TGTGCCAGCAGCTTACTCTCGACAGGGCTGAATTCACCCCTCCACTTT. The variable domain in full, completed from reference TRBV7-2 and TRBJ1-6, reads GAGVSQSPSNKVTEKGKDVELRCDPISGHTALYWYRQSLGQGLEFLIYFQGNSAPDKSGLPSDRFSAERTGGSVSTLTIQRTQQEDSAVYLCASSLLSTGLNSPLHFGNGTRLTVT.

This clonotype showed up just a few times. The chain links TRBV6-5 to TRBJ2-4, with a possible D match to TRBD1 (5 bases). The V end lost 2 bases, the J end lost 1 base, and 27 bases lay between the germline ends. This CDR3 region has 21 residues. Germline CDR1 is MNHEY and CDR2 is SVGAGI. Written as DNA, the CDR3 is TGTGCCAGCAGTTACCTATACGACAGCAGTTCCTTCGGATCGGCCAAAAACATTCAGTACTTC. Translated: CASSYLYDSSSFGSAKNIQYF.

This chain uses TRBV20-1 with TRBJ2-1; no definite D call. The V gene's germline CDR1 is DFQATT and CDR2 SNEGSKA (reference sequence). CDR3 length equals 15 residues. The V gene lost 5 bases and the J gene lost 0 bases, with 14 bases spanning the gap. The CDR3 region has the DNA TGCAGTGCTCCTAAGACCAGAACCTCCTACAATGAGCAGTTCTTC. Amino acids: CSAPKTRTSYNEQFF.

In this sample, this clonotype turned up a few times. The CDR3, as DNA: TGTGCCAGCTCAGAACTGTCCTACAATGAGCAGTTCTTC. It yields the protein CASSELSYNEQFF. The J gene is TRBJ2-1, the V gene TRBV18; D is unclear. The CDR3 consists of 13 residues. Germline-derived CDR1 and CDR2 are KGHSH and LQKENI. V was clipped by 5 bases and J by 1 base, with 6 bases between them.

This clonotype was seen many times. The chain is built from TRBV29-1 and TRBJ1-1, with TRBD1 as a possible D gene (5 bases). The CDR3 consists of 15 residues. The germline CDR1 and CDR2 sequences are SQVTM and ANQGSEA. V lost 7 bases to trimming and J lost 2 bases, with 20 bases between them. The DNA of the CDR3 is TGCAGCGGTGACGCCCCGGGGGAGCACAACACTGAAGCTTTCTTT. This encodes CSGDAPGEHNTEAFF. The full variable domain, with the rest looked up from reference TRBV29-1 and TRBJ1-1, is SAVISQKPSRDICQRGTSLTIQCQVDSQVTMMFWYRQQPGQSLTLIATANQGSEATYESGFVIDKFPISRPNLTFSTLTVSNMSPEDSSIYLCSGDAPGEHNTEAFFGQGTRLTVV.

This clonotype was observed at least ten times. This chain connects TRBV9 to TRBJ2-7, with D possibly being TRBD2 (6 bases). Germline loops: CDR1 SGDLS, CDR2 YYNGEE. Trimming removed 6 bases at V and 5 bases at J, with 21 bases between. This CDR3 comprises 15 residues. As DNA, the CDR3 is TGTGCCAGCACCAGTAGCGGACAAACCTGGGACGAGCAGTACTTC. Its protein product is CASTSSGQTWDEQYF.

This clonotype was observed many times. The CDR3 sequence is CAWSEQGAGELFF. Written as DNA, the CDR3 is TGTGCCTGGAGTGAACAGGGGGCCGGGGAGCTGTTTTTT. V usage is TRBV30 and J usage is TRBJ2-2; 8 bases fit TRBD1. This CDR3 contains 13 residues. V lost 1 base to trimming and J lost 6 bases; unmatched junction nucleotides: 1. Per the germline V gene, CDR1 is GTSNPN and CDR2 is SVGIG (reference sequence).

V gene TRBV3-1 combines with J gene TRBJ2-7, with 10 bases lining up with TRBD1. The V and J ends lost 3 bases and 5 bases, in that order; junction bases with no gene match: 7. The CDR3 runs 15 residues. Germline V lookup: CDR1 LGHDT, CDR2 YNNKEL (reference sequence). The CDR3 nucleotides read TGTGCCAGCAGCCATAAGACAGGGGGCATCGACGAGCAGTACTTC. Amino acid sequence: CASSHKTGGIDEQYF.

The sample holds many counts of this clonotype. The chain links TRBV7-2 to TRBJ2-1; TRBD2 agrees at 12 bases. The J segment lost 8 bases and the V segment lost 7 bases, leaving 6 bases of the junction unmatched. The CDR3 is 14 amino acids. Looked up from germline, CDR1 is SGHTA and CDR2 is FQGNSA. This CDR3 is CASNPSGGAYEQFF. The CDR3 DNA reads as TGTGCCAGCAACCCTAGCGGGGGGGCCTATGAGCAGTTCTTC.

This clonotype was seen ten or more times. The J gene is TRBJ1-2, the V gene TRBV12-3 or TRBV12-4; 8 positions match TRBD1. This CDR3 is built from 12 residues. V dropped 6 bases and J dropped 6; count of bases not matched to a gene: 3. The CDR3 protein is CASSGQGDGYTF. The CDR3 DNA reads TGTGCCAGCAGCGGACAGGGTGATGGCTACACCTTC.

This clonotype has at least ten counts. The chain combines TRBV9 with TRBJ1-1; D is possibly TRBD1 (6 bases). CDR3 length: 15 amino acids. V was pared by 5 bases and J by 7 bases, with 21 bases between. Germline V CDR1 and CDR2: SGDLS, YYNGEE. CDR3: CASRPGPGEGGEAFF. The CDR3 nucleotides read TGTGCCAGCAGACCAGGCCCAGGGGAAGGCGGTGAAGCTTTCTTT.

The chain recombines TRBV7-3 with TRBJ2-2; 7 nucleotides agree with TRBD2. Germline V gene data show CDR1 as SGHTA and CDR2 as FQGTGA. The CDR3 has 15 amino acids. The J segment lost 1 base and the V segment lost 4 bases, leaving 3 bases of the junction unmatched. This CDR3 reads CASSSSGVNTGELFF. The CDR3 nucleotides are TGTGCCAGCAGCTCGAGCGGGGTGAACACCGGGGAGCTGTTTTTT.

This clonotype showed up just a few times. J is TRBJ1-1 and V is TRBV29-1; weak D call: TRBD1 (5 bases). Germline V gene sequence: CDR1 SQVTM, CDR2 ANQGSEA. The CDR3 extends over 13 amino acids. CDR3 residues: CRADRDLNTEAFF. CDR3 DNA sequence: TGCAGAGCCGATCGGGACCTGAACACTGAAGCTTTCTTT.

There are many counts of this clonotype. This chain uses TRBV11-2 with TRBJ2-3, with 13 bases lining up with TRBD2. V shed 1 base and J 5 bases; nucleotides not matched to a gene: 3. The germline gives CDR1 SGHAT, CDR2 FQNNGV. The CDR3 consists of 16 residues. As DNA, the CDR3 is TGTGCCAGCAGCTTAGGACTAGCGGGGGGTAGAGATACGCAGTATTTT. Amino acid sequence: CASSLGLAGGRDTQYF.

This chain connects TRBV28 to TRBJ2-1; 10 bases line up with TRBD2. Germline assignment: CDR1 MDHEN and CDR2 SYDVKM. The V gene end was trimmed by 9 bases and the J gene end by 7 bases; junction bases not matched to a gene: 9. CDR3 size: 14 residues. CDR3 DNA: TGTGCCAGTAAGGGTCTAGCGGGAGCTAATGAGCAGTTCTTC. This sequence encodes CASKGLAGANEQFF.

This clonotype was detected many times. J is TRBJ1-1 and V is TRBV2; D ambiguous. The CDR3 has 14 amino acids. In germline, CDR1 is SNHLY, CDR2 FYNNEI. V dropped 5 bases and J dropped 0 bases, with 10 bases sitting between them. CDR3 DNA: TGTGCCAGCAGTCCCAGGACCGTGAACACTGAAGCTTTCTTT. Protein product: CASSPRTVNTEAFF.

This clonotype was detected ten times or more. The V call is TRBV12-3 or TRBV12-4, the J call TRBJ1-2; 7 nucleotides line up with TRBD1. The V gene end was trimmed by 6 bases and the J gene end by 0 bases; junction bases not matched to a gene: 10. CDR3 length equals 16 residues. The CDR3 bases are TGTGCCAGCAGGTTAAGGACAGGCCCAGCTAACTATGGCTACACCTTC. It specifies CASRLRTGPANYGYTF.

The chain links TRBV27 to TRBJ2-1, with D perhaps TRBD1 (6 bases). The ends were cut back, 5 bases at V and 9 bases at J, with 14 bases in the middle. Germline V CDR1 and CDR2: MNHEY, SMNVEV (reference sequence). CDR3 length: 13 amino acids. The CDR3 DNA reads TGTGCCAGCAGTCCCGGGACACTGGGTGAGCAGTTCTTC. Translating it yields CASSPGTLGEQFF.

This clonotype showed up many times. This chain uses TRBV6-5 with TRBJ1-2; 11 bases map to TRBD1. The CDR3 extends over 16 amino acids. Unmatched junction bases numbered 11, after V lost 3 bases and J lost 8 bases. Per germline, CDR1 MNHEY and CDR2 SVGAGI. CDR3 DNA sequence: TGTGCCAGCAGTTATTCCCACCGGGACAGGGGGGCCGGCTACACCTTC. As protein: CASSYSHRDRGAGYTF.